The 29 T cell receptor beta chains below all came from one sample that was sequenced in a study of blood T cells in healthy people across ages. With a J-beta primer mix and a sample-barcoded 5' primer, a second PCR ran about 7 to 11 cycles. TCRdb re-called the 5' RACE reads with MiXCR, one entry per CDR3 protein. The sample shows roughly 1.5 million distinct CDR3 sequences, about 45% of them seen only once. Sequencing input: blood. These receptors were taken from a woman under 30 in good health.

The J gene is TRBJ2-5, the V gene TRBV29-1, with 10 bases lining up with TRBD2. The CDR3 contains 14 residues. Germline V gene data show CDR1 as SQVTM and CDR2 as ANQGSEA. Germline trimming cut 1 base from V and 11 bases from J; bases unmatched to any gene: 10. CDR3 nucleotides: TGCAGCGTTGAAGGGCTAGCGGGAGTACATGAGCAGTACTTC. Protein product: CSVEGLAGVHEQYF.

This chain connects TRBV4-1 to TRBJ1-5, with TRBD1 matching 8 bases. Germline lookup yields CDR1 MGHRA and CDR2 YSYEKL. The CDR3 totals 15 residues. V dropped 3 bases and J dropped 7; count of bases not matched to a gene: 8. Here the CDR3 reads CASSQAGQGWQPQHF. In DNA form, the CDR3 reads TGCGCCAGCAGCCAGGCTGGACAGGGCTGGCAGCCCCAGCATTTT.

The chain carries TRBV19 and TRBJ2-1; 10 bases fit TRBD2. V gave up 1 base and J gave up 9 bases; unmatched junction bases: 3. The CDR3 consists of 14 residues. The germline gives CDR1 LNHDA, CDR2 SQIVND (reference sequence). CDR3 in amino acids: CASSIGGTSAEQFF. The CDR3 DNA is TGTGCCAGTAGTATAGGTGGGACTAGCGCTGAGCAGTTCTTC.

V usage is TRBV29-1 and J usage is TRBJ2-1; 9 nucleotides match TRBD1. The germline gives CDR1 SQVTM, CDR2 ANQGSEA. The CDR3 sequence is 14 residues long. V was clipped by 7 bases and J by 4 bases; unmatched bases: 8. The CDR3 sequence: CSGSGTGNYNEQFF. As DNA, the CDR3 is TGCAGCGGATCCGGGACAGGGAATTACAATGAGCAGTTCTTC.

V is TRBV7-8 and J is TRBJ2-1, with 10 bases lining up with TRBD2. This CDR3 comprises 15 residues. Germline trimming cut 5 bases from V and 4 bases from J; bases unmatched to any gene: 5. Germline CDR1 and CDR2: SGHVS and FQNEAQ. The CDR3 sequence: CASSASGSGYNEQFF. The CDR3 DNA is TGTGCCAGCAGCGCTAGCGGGAGCGGGTACAATGAGCAGTTCTTC. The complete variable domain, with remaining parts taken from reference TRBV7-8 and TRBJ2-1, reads GAGVSQSPRYKVAKRGQDVALRCDPISGHVSLFWYQQALGQGPEFLTYFQNEAQLDKSGLPSDRFFAERPEGSVSTLKIQRTQQEDSAVYLCASSASGSGYNEQFFGPGTRLTVL.

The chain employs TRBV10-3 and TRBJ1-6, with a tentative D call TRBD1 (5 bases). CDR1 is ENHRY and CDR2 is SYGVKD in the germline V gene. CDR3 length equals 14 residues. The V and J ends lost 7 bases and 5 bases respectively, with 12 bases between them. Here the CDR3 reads CAITQGGDNSPLHF. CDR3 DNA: TGTGCCATCACCCAGGGAGGGGATAATTCACCCCTCCACTTT.

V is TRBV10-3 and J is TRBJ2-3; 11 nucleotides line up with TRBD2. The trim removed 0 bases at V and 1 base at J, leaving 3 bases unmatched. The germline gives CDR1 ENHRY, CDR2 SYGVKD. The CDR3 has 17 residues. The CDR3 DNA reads TGTGCCATCAGTGAGTCTCTAGCGGGGGGCCGCACAGATACGCAGTATTTT. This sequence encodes CAISESLAGGRTDTQYF.

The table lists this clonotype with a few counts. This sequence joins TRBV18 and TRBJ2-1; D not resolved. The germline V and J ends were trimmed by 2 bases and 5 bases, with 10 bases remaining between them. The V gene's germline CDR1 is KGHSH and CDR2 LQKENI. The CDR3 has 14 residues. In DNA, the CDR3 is TGTGCCAGCTCACCAATAGGCGAGAACAATGAGCAGTTCTTC. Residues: CASSPIGENNEQFF.

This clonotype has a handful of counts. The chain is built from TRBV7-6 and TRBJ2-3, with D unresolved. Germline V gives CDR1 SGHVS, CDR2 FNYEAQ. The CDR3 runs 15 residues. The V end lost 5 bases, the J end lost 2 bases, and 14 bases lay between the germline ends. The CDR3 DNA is TGTGCCAGCAGCCCAAAGGTGTGGGTCACAGATACGCAGTATTTT. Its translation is CASSPKVWVTDTQYF. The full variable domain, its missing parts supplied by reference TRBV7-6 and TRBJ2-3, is GAGVSQSPRYKVTKRGQDVALRCDPISGHVSLYWYRQALGQGPEFLTYFNYEAQQDKSGLPNDRFSAERPEGSISTLTIQRTEQRDSAMYRCASSPKVWVTDTQYFGPGTRLTVL.

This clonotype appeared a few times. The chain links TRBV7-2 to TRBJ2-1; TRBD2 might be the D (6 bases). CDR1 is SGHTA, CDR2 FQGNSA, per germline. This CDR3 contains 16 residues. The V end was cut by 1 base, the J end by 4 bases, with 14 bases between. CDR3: CASSLGGGFSYNEQFF. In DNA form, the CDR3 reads TGTGCCAGCAGCTTAGGTGGGGGGTTCTCGTACAATGAGCAGTTCTTC.

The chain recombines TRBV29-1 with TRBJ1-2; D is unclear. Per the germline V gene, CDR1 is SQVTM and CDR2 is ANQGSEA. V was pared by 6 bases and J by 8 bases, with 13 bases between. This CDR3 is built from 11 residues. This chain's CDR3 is CSVQLGSGYTF. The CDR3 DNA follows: TGCAGCGTCCAGTTAGGATCCGGCTACACCTTC.

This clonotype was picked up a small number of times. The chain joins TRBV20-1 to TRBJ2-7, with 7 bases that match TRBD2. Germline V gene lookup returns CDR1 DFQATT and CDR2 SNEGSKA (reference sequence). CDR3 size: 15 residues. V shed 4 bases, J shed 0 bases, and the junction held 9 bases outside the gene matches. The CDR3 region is CSANPTSRNSYEQYF. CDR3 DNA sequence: TGCAGTGCTAACCCGACTAGCCGTAACTCCTACGAGCAGTACTTC.

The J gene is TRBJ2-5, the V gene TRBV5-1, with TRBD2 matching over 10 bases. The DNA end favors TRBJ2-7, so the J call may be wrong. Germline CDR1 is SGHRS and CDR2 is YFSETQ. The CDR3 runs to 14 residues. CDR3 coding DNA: TGCGCCAGCAGGACCACTAGCGGGAAACACGAGCAGTACTTC. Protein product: CASRTTSGKHEQYF.

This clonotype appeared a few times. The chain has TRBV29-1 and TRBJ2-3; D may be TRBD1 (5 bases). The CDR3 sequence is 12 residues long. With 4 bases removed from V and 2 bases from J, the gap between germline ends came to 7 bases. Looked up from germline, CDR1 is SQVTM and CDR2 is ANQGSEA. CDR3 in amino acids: CSVVTATDTQYF. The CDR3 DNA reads TGCAGCGTTGTGACAGCCACAGATACGCAGTATTTT.

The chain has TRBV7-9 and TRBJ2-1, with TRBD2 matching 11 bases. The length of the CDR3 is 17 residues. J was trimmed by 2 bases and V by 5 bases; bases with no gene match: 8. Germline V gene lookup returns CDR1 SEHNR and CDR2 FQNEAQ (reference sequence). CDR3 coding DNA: TGTGCCAGCAGCCCCAGACTAGCGGGGAGGACCTACAATGAGCAGTTCTTC. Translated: CASSPRLAGRTYNEQFF.

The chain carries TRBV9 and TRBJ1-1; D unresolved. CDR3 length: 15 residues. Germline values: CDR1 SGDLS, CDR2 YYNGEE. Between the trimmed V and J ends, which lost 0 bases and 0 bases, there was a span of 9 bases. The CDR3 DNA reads TGTGCCAGCAGCGTAGATTGGGCTATGAACACTGAAGCTTTCTTT. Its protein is CASSVDWAMNTEAFF.

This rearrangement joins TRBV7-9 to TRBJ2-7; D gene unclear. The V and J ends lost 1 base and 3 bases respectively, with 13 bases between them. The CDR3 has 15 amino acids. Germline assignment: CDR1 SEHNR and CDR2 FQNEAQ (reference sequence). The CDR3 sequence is CASSLETYRHYEQYF. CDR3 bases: TGTGCCAGCAGCTTAGAAACATACCGTCACTACGAGCAGTACTTC. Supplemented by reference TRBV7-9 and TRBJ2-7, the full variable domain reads DTGVSQNPRHKITKRGQNVTFRCDPISEHNRLYWYRQTLGQGPEFLTYFQNEAQLEKSRLLSDRFSAERPKGSFSTLEIQRTEQGDSAMYLCASSLETYRHYEQYFGPGTRLTVT.

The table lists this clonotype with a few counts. The CDR3 bases are TGTGCCAGCAGTTTCTCCCCCCTACTAGCGGGAGATGGGGAGACCCAGTACTTC. It translates to CASSFSPLLAGDGETQYF. The chain recombines TRBV12-3 or TRBV12-4 with TRBJ2-5; TRBD2 matches at 11 bases. Trimming took 3 bases from V and 5 from J; bases not matched to a gene: 14. The CDR3 is 18 amino acids.

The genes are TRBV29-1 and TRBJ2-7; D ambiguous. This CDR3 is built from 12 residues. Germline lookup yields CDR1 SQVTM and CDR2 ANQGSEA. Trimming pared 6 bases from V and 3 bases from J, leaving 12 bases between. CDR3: CSVRKDGYEQYF. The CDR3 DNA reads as TGCAGCGTACGTAAGGACGGCTACGAGCAGTACTTC.

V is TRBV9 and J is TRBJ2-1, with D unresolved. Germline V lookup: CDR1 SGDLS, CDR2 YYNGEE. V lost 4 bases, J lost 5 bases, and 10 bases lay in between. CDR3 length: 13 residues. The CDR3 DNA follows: TGTGCCAGCAGCCTTCGGAAAAACAATGAGCAGTTCTTC. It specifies CASSLRKNNEQFF.

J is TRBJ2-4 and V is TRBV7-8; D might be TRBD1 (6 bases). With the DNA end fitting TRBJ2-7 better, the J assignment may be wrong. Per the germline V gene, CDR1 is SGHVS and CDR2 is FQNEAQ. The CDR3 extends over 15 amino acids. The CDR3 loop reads CASSLGGAGAHEQYF. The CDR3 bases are TGTGCCAGCAGCTTAGGAGGGGCAGGGGCCCACGAGCAGTACTTC.

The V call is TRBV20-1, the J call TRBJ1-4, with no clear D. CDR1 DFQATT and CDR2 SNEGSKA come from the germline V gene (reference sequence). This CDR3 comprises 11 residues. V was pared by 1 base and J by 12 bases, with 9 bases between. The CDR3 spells CSARVYGELFF. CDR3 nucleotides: TGCAGTGCTAGAGTGTACGGGGAACTGTTTTTT.

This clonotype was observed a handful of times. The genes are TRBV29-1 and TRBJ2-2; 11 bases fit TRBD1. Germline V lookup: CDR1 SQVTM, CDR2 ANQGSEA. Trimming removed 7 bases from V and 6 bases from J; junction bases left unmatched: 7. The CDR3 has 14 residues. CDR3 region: CSAAGTGGPGELFF. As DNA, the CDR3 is TGCAGCGCGGCCGGGACAGGGGGACCCGGGGAGCTGTTTTTT.

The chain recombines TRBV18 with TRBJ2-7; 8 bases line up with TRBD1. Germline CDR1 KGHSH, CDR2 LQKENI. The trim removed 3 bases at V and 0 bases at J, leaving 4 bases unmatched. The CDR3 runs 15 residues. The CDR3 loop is CASSPDRGDSYEQYF. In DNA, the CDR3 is TGTGCCAGCTCACCCGACAGGGGCGACTCCTACGAGCAGTACTTC.

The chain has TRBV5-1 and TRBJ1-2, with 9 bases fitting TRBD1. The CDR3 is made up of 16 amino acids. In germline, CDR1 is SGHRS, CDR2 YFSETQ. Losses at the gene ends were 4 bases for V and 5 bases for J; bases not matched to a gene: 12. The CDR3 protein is CASSSGSGTGMYGYTF. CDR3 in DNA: TGCGCCAGCAGCAGCGGATCTGGGACAGGGATGTATGGCTACACCTTC.

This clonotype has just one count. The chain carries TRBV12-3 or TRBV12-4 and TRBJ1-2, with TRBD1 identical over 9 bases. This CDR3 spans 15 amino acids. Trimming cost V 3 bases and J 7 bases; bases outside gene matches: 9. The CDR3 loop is CASSLGQGPMSGYTF. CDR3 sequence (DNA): TGTGCCAGCAGTTTGGGACAGGGCCCAATGAGTGGCTACACCTTC.

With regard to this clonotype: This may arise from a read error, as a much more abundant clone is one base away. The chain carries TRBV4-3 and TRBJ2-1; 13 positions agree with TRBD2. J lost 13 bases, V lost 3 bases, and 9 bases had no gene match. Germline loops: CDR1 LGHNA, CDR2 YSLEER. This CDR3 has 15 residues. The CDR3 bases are TGCGCCAGCAGCCAGGGGACTAGCGGGGTAGAGACCCAGTTCTTC. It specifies CASSQGTSGVETQFF.

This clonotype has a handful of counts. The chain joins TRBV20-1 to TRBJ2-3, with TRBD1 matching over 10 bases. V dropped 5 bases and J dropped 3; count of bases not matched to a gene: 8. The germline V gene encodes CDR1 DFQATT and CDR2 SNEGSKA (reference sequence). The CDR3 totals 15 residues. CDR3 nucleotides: TGCAGTGCTTTGGACAGGGGGTCGCCAACAGATACGCAGTATTTT. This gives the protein CSALDRGSPTDTQYF.

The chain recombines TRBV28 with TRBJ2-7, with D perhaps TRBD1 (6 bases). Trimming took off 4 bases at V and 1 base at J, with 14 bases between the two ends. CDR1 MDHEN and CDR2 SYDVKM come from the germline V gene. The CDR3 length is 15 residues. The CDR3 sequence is CASSSGSTGSYEQYF. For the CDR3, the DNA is TGTGCCAGCAGTTCGGGATCGACAGGATCCTACGAGCAGTACTTC.